This TCR beta chain was profiled in a study of T cell changes during pregnancy in multiple sclerosis. V shed 3 bases, J shed 5 bases, and the junction held 4 bases outside the gene matches. The germline CDR1 and CDR2 sequences are LGHNA and YSLEER. The CDR3 loop spans 14 amino acids. Measured with immunoSEQ multiplex PCR; TCRdb has only the in-frame clones, and not every one. The data hold approximately 65,000 clones, with about 90% observed a single time. The sample here was peripheral blood, taken in the third trimester of pregnancy. The chain is built from TRBV4-3 and TRBJ2-5; 9 bases agree with TRBD1. This TCR came from a female donor in good health, enrolled as a control in a pregnancy study. CDR3: CASSQGTGPETQYF. In DNA, the CDR3 is TGCGCCAGCAGCCAGGGGACAGGGCCGGAGACCCAGTACTTC.